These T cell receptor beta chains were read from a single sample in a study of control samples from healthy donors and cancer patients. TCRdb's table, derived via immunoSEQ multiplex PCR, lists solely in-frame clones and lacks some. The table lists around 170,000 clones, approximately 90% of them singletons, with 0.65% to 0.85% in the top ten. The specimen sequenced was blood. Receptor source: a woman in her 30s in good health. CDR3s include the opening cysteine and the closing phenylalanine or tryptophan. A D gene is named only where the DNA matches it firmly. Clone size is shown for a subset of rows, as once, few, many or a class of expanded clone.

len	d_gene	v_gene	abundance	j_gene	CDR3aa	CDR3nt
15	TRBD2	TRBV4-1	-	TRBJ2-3	CASSQQSGSADTQYF	TGCGCCAGCAGCCAGCAAAGCGGGAGCGCAGATACGCAGTATTTT
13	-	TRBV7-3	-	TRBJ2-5	CASSLVHEETQYF	TGTGCCAGCAGCTTAGTCCACGAGGAGACCCAGTACTTC
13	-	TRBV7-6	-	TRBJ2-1	CASSAALSNEQFF	TGTGCCAGCAGCGCCGCCCTTTCTAATGAGCAGTTCTTC
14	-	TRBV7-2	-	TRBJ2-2	CASSIQRGTGELFF	TGTGCCAGCAGCATCCAACGCGGCACCGGGGAGCTGTTTTTT
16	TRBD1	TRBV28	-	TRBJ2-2	CASSSSDRGHTGELFF	TGTGCCAGCAGTTCCTCGGACAGGGGGCATACCGGGGAGCTGTTTTTT
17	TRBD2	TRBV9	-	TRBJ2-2	CASSVLVRGRDTGELFF	TGTGCCAGCAGCGTTCTAGTTCGCGGGAGGGACACCGGGGAGCTGTTTTTT
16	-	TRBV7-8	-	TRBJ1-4	CASSLFGRGIDEKLFF	TGTGCCAGCAGCTTATTCGGTAGGGGGATTGATGAAAAACTGTTTTTT
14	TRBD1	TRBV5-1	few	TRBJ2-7	CASREFTGGYEQYF	TGCGCCAGCCGGGAGTTTACAGGGGGATACGAGCAGTACTTC
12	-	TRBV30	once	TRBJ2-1	CAWSVRGYEQFF	TGTGCCTGGAGTGTGAGGGGGTATGAGCAGTTCTTC
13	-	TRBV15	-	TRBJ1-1	CATSGRFDTEAFF	TGTGCCACCAGCGGCCGTTTCGACACTGAAGCTTTCTTT
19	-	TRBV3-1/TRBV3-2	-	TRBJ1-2	CASSQGRAKPGFFNYGYTF	TGTGCCAGCAGCCAAGGTAGGGCGAAACCGGGATTCTTCAACTATGGCTACACCTTC
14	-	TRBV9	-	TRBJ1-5	CASSVGFPDQPQHF	TGTGCCAGCAGCGTAGGGTTTCCCGATCAGCCCCAGCATTTT
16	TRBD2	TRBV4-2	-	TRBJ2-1	CASSSGGTSAYNEQFF	TGTGCCAGCAGCTCTGGGGGGACTAGCGCCTACAATGAGCAGTTCTTC
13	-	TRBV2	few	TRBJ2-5	CASSALLLDSQYF	TGTGCCAGCAGTGCTTTACTCTTGGACTCCCAGTACTTC
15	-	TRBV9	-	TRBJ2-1	CASSVVTRMRNEQFF	TGTGCCAGCAGCGTAGTTACTAGGATGCGAAATGAGCAGTTCTTC
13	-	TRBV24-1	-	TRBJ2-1	CATKGSSYNEQFF	TGTGCCACCAAGGGCAGCTCCTACAATGAGCAGTTCTTC
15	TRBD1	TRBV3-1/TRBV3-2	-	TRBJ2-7	CASSQGGQASYEQYF	TGTGCCAGCAGCCAAGGGGGACAGGCCTCCTACGAGCAGTACTTC
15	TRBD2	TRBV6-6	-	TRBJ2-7	CASRGTSGRTYEQYF	TGTGCCAGCAGGGGGACTAGCGGCAGAACCTACGAGCAGTACTTC
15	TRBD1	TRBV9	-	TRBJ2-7	CASSVSGGIGYEQYF	TGTGCCAGCAGCGTATCAGGGGGAATCGGCTACGAGCAGTACTTC
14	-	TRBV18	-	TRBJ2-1	CASSPPLWTAEQFF	TGTGCCAGCTCACCACCTTTGTGGACAGCAGAGCAGTTCTTC
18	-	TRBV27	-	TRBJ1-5	CATPVWVVRPLSNQPQHF	TGTGCCACTCCTGTGTGGGTGGTACGGCCCCTCAGCAATCAGCCCCAGCATTTT
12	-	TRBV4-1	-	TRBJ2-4	CASNGGGNIQYF	TGCGCCAGCAACGGAGGGGGAAACATTCAGTACTTC
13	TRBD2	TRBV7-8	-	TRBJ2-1	CASSPDGGIEQFF	TGTGCCAGCAGCCCCGACGGGGGGATTGAGCAGTTCTTC
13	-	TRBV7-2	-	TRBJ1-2	CASSLGSGGGYTF	TGTGCCAGCAGCTTAGGGTCGGGAGGTGGCTACACCTTC